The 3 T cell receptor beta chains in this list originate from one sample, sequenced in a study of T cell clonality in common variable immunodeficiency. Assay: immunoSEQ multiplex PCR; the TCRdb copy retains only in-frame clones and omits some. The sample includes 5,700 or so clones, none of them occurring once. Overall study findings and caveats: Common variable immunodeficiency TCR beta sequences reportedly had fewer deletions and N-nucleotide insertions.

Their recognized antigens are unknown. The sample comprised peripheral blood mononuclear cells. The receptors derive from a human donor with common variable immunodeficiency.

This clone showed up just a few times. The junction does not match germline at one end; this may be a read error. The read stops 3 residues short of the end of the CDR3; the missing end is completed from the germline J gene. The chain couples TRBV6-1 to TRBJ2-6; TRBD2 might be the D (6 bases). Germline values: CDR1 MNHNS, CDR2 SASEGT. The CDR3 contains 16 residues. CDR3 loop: CASREGGVPGANVLTF. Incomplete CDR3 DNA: TGTGCCAGCAGAGAAGGAGGGGTGCCCGGGGCCAACGTC.

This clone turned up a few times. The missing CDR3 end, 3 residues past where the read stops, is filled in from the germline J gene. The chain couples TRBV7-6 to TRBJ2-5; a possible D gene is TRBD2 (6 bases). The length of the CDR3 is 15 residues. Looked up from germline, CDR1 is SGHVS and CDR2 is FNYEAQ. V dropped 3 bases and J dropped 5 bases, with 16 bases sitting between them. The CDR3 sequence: CASSFSGGVYETQYF. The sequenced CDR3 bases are TGTGCCAGCAGCTTTTCCGGGGGTGTCTATGAGACC.

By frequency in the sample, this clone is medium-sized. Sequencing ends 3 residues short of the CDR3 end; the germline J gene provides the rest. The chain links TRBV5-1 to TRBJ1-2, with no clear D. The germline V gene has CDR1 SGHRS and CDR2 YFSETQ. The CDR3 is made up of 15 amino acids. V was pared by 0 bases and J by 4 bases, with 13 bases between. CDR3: CASSLEGSLSYGYTF. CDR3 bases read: TGCGCCAGCAGCTTGGAAGGGTCCCTATCCTATGGC.